This TCR beta chain was sequenced in a study of Tregs in tolerant kidney transplant recipients. Clones were read by immunoSEQ multiplex PCR, and TCRdb kept only the in-frame ones, dropping some. In the table there are approximately 60,000 clones, around 87% of which are singletons. Study-wide results and caveats: Changing PCR primers prevented nucleotide comparison between some patients' samples. The small number of patients limits these findings pending further validation.

As regards this clone: Antigen: not known. Other nucleotide sequences in the sample specify the same CDR3.

The nonmyeloablative bone marrow transplants came from related graft donors, with transient mixed chimerism. The clonotype originates from a human patient who received a combined kidney and bone marrow transplant. Some T cells may be provided by the graft donor. The sample consisted of CD4+ T cells from blood (PBMCs), taken 6 months after the transplant.

CDR3 coding DNA: TGTGCCAGCTCACCTAGCTCCTACAATGAGCAGTTCTTC. Its translation: CASSPSSYNEQFF. The chain has TRBV18 and TRBJ2-1; D remains unclear. This CDR3 is 13 amino acids long. Between the trimmed V and J ends, which lost 3 bases and 0 bases, there was a span of 3 bases. Germline loops: CDR1 KGHSH, CDR2 LQKENI. The full variable domain, in which reference TRBV18 and TRBJ2-1 provide the parts outside the CDR3, is NAGVMQNPRHLVRRRGQEARLRCSPMKGHSHVYWYRQLPEEGLKFMVYLQKENIIDESGMPKERFSAEFPKEGPSILRIQQVVRGDSAAYFCASSPSSYNEQFFGPGTRLTVL.